This T cell receptor (beta chain) was identified in a study of blood T cell repertoires in COVID-19. Only in-frame clones appear in the TCRdb table, and some are missing; sequencing was by immunoSEQ multiplex PCR. In the table there are roughly 30,000 clones, roughly 89% of which are singletons. Trimming at V came to 7 bases and at J to 2 bases, leaving 7 bases not matched to a gene. The CDR3 loop spans 15 amino acids. The germline V gene encodes CDR1 MDHEN and CDR2 SYDVKM. The genes are TRBV28 and TRBJ1-5; 8 bases map to TRBD1. This sequence originates from a man older than 75 with acute or convalescent COVID-19. The sample consisted of peripheral blood. Here the CDR3 DNA reads TGTGCCAGCATCATCGACAGGGGTGGCAATCAGCCCCAGCATTTT. Protein: CASIIDRGGNQPQHF.